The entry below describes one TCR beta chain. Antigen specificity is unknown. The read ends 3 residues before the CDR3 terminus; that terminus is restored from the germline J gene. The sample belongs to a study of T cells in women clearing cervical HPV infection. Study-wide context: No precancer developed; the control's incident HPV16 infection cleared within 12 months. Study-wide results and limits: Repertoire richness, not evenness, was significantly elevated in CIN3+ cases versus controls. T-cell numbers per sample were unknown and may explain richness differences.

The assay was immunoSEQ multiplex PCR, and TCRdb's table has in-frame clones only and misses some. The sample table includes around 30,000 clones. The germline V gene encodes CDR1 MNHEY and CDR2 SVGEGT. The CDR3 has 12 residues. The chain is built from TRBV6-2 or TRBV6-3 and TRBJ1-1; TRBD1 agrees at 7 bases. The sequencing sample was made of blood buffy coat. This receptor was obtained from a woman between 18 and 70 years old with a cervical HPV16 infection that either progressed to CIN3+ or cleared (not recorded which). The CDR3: CASTTTGFVAFF. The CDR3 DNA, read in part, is TGTGCCAGCACAACGACAGGGTTCGTT.